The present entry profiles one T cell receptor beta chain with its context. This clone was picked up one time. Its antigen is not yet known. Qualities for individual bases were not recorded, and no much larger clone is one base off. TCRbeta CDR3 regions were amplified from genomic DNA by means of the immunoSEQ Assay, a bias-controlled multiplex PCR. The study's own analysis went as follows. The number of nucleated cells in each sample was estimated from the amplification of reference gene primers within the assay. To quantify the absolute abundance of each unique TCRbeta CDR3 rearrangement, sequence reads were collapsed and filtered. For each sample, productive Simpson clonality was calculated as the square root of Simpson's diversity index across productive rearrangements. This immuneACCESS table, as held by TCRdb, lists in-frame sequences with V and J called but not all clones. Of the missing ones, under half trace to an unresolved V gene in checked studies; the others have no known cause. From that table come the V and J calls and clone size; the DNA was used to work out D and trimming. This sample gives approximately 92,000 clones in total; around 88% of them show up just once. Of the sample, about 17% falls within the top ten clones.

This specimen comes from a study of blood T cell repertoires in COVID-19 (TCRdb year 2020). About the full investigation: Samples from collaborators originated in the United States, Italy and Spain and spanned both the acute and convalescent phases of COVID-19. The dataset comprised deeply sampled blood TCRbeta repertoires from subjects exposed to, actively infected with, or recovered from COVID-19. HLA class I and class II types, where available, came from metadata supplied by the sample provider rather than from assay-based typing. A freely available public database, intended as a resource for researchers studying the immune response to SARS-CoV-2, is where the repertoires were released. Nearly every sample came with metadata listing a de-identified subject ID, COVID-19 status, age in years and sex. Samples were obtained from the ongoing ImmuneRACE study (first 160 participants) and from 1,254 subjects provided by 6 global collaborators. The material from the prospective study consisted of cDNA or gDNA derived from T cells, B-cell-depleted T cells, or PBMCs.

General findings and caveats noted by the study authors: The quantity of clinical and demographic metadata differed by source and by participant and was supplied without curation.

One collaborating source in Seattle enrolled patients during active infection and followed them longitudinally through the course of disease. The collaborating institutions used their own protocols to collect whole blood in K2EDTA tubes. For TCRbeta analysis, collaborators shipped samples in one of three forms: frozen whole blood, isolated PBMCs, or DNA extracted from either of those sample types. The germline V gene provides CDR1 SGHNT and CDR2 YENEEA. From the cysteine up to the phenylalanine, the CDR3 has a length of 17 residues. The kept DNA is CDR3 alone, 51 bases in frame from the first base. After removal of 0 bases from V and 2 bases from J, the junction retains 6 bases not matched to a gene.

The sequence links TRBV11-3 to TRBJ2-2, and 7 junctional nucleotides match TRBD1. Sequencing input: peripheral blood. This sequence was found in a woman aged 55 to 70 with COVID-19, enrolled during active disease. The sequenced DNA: TGTGCCAGCAGCTTAGATTTAGACAGGGTCAACACCGGGGAGCTGTTTTTT. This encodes CASSLDLDRVNTGELFF.